Below, 26 T cell receptor beta chains from the same sample are listed, as sequenced in a study of T-cell reconstitution after alpha-beta-depleted transplantation in children. Molecular barcoding with unique molecular identifiers was used for the TCRbeta library. From the PCR reads, TCRdb called clonotypes with MiXCR, one entry per CDR3 protein. Of about 6,100 distinct CDR3 sequences listed, 16% are singletons. The sequencing used PBMCs, collected before TCRalphabeta/CD19-depleted stem cell transplant. The receptors derive from a boy younger than 10 with acute lymphoblastic leukemia, due to receive a stem cell transplant.

A few counts support this clonotype. V usage is TRBV20-1 and J usage is TRBJ1-3, with no clear D. The V end was cut by 3 bases, the J end by 0 bases, with 12 bases between. Germline assignment: CDR1 DFQATT and CDR2 SNEGSKA (reference sequence). CDR3 length: 15 residues. CDR3 loop: CSASPLGLSGNTIYF. The CDR3 nucleotides read TGCAGTGCTAGTCCACTCGGCCTCTCTGGAAACACCATATATTTT.

This clonotype was observed at least ten times. The V call is TRBV20-1, the J call TRBJ1-4; D is unresolved. This CDR3 has 11 amino acids. The germline V and J ends were trimmed by 1 base and 14 bases, with 11 bases remaining between them. CDR1 and CDR2 from the germline V gene are DFQATT and SNEGSKA (reference sequence). CDR3 sequence: CSARGGARLFF. The CDR3 DNA follows: TGCAGTGCTAGAGGGGGAGCACGCCTGTTTTTT.

By share of the sample, this clonotype is medium-sized. The chain recombines TRBV7-9 with TRBJ2-5, with 7 bases identical to TRBD2. V shed 5 bases and J 2 bases; nucleotides not matched to a gene: 5. The germline V gene has CDR1 SEHNR and CDR2 FQNEAQ (reference sequence). The CDR3 consists of 14 residues. Written as DNA, the CDR3 is TGTGCCAGCAGCCACCAGCGGGGTCAAGAGACCCAGTACTTC. Its translation: CASSHQRGQETQYF.

By sample fraction, this clonotype is medium-sized. The chain is built from TRBV4-3 and TRBJ2-5, with 9 bases matching TRBD2. Looked up from germline, CDR1 is LGHNA and CDR2 is YSLEER. This CDR3 comprises 15 residues. The junction had 0 bases not matched to a gene; V was cut back by 0 bases and J by 1 base. The CDR3 sequence is CASSQERGGQETQYF. The CDR3 DNA sequence: TGCGCCAGCAGCCAAGAGCGGGGGGGCCAAGAGACCCAGTACTTC.

This clonotype has at least ten counts. Here the CDR3 reads CASSLGHRSGNTIYF. The CDR3 DNA reads as TGTGCCAGCAGTTTAGGACACCGCTCTGGAAACACCATATATTTT. The chain joins TRBV12-3 or TRBV12-4 to TRBJ1-3; D is uncertain. The CDR3 sequence is 15 residues long. V was cut by 1 base and J by 0 bases, with 7 bases left in between.

The chain has TRBV5-6 and TRBJ2-5, with no clear D. V was clipped by 9 bases and J by 4 bases, with 22 bases between them. The CDR3 has 15 amino acids. Germline assignment: CDR1 SGHDT and CDR2 YYEEEE. CDR3 sequence (DNA): TGTGCCATCGGCCTCCTTGGACCGCTGGCAGAGACCCAGTACTTC. Translation: CAIGLLGPLAETQYF.

In this sample, this clonotype turned up many times. The chain uses TRBV7-2 and TRBJ2-7, with D maybe TRBD2 (6 bases). The germline CDR1 and CDR2 sequences are SGHTA and FQGNSA. Trimming removed 2 bases from V and 7 bases from J, with 9 bases in between. The CDR3 length is 12 residues. CDR3 residues: CASSLLAWEQYF. The CDR3 DNA is TGTGCCAGCAGCTTACTAGCGTGGGAGCAGTACTTC.

The table lists this clonotype with many counts. The chain recombines TRBV6-2 or TRBV6-3 with TRBJ2-2, with 7 bases aligning to TRBD2. Germline lookup yields CDR1 MNHEY and CDR2 SVGEGT. The J segment lost 4 bases and the V segment lost 5 bases, leaving 10 bases of the junction unmatched. The CDR3 covers 16 residues. CDR3 protein: CASSLRTGRSTGELFF. In DNA, the CDR3 is TGTGCCAGCAGTCTCCGGACCGGGAGGAGCACCGGGGAGCTGTTTTTT.

This clonotype qualifies as medium-sized. V usage is TRBV6-2 or TRBV6-3 and J usage is TRBJ2-5, with TRBD2 matching over 8 bases. Germline CDR1 MNHEY, CDR2 SVGEGT. Trimming removed 5 bases from V and 3 bases from J; junction bases left unmatched: 5. The CDR3 is made up of 14 amino acids. For the CDR3, the DNA is TGTGCCAGCAGTCCCGGACTAGCCAAAGAGACCCAGTACTTC. This translates into CASSPGLAKETQYF.

The table lists this clonotype with many counts. V is TRBV5-5 and J is TRBJ1-2; D perhaps matches TRBD1 (5 bases). V lost 2 bases and J 7 bases, leaving 15 bases between the germline ends. Germline values: CDR1 SGHKS, CDR2 YYEKEE (reference sequence). CDR3 size: 14 residues. The CDR3 protein is CASSFLTAGTGYTF. CDR3 nucleotides: TGTGCCAGCAGCTTCTTGACTGCAGGGACTGGCTACACCTTC.

By frequency in the sample, this clonotype is medium-sized (0.01 to 0.1%). The CDR3 here is CASQFRAGGSNQPQHF. The DNA for the CDR3 is TGTGCCAGCCAGTTTAGGGCAGGGGGTAGCAATCAGCCCCAGCATTTT. This chain links TRBV12-3 or TRBV12-4 with TRBJ1-5, with TRBD1 matching over 7 bases. V shed 8 bases and J 0 bases; nucleotides not matched to a gene: 10. The CDR3 extends over 16 amino acids.

This clonotype is categorized as medium-sized. The chain carries TRBV12-3 or TRBV12-4 and TRBJ2-2; maybe TRBD1 (6 bases). V was cut by 5 bases and J by 7 bases, with 17 bases left in between. The CDR3 totals 15 residues. CDR3 sequence reads: CASSPQQGSGGELFF. DNA of the CDR3: TGTGCCAGCAGTCCTCAACAGGGTTCGGGCGGGGAGCTGTTTTTT.

The V gene is TRBV11-2, the J gene TRBJ2-2; possible D gene TRBD2, 7 bases. Trimming took off 0 bases at V and 5 bases at J, with 19 bases between the two ends. The germline V gene encodes CDR1 SGHAT and CDR2 FQNNGV. This CDR3 is 18 amino acids long. The CDR3 protein is CASSLEAVGGPRTGELFF. The CDR3 DNA sequence: TGTGCCAGCAGCTTAGAGGCAGTCGGGGGGCCGCGTACCGGGGAGCTGTTTTTT.

The chain carries TRBV11-2 and TRBJ2-1; D gene uncertain. Deletions cut 4 bases from V and 0 bases from J, with 13 bases between. In germline, CDR1 is SGHAT, CDR2 FQNNGV. This CDR3 region has 16 residues. DNA for the CDR3: TGTGCCAGCAGCTCCCACTGGGGAAGCTCCTACAATGAGCAGTTCTTC. This gives the protein CASSSHWGSSYNEQFF. Full variable domain (missing parts from reference TRBV11-2 and TRBJ2-1): EAGVAQSPRYKIIEKRQSVAFWCNPISGHATLYWYQQILGQGPKLLIQFQNNGVVDDSQLPKDRFSAERLKGVDSTLKIQPAKLEDSAVYLCASSSHWGSSYNEQFFGPGTRLTVL.

The chain joins TRBV29-1 to TRBJ2-5; 7 bases are shared with TRBD2. The CDR3 consists of 13 residues. Germline V gene data show CDR1 as SQVTM and CDR2 as ANQGSEA. The CDR3 is CSAWGGFQETQYF. CDR3 DNA sequence: TGCAGTGCGTGGGGGGGTTTCCAAGAGACCCAGTACTTC.

This clonotype rates as medium-sized (0.01 to 0.1%). The chain has TRBV27 and TRBJ2-2; TRBD2 might be the D (6 bases). From germline, CDR1 is MNHEY and CDR2 SMNVEV (reference sequence). The V and J ends lost 2 bases and 3 bases respectively, with 7 bases between them. The CDR3 has 14 amino acids. For the CDR3, the DNA is TGTGCCAGCAGTTTACGGGGGTACACCGGGGAGCTGTTTTTT. Residues: CASSLRGYTGELFF.

Sample share makes this clonotype medium-sized. The chain couples TRBV7-2 to TRBJ1-1, with 7 nucleotides matching TRBD1. The V gene end was trimmed by 5 bases and the J gene end by 12 bases; junction bases not matched to a gene: 6. The length of the CDR3 is 11 residues. Germline-derived CDR1 and CDR2 are SGHTA and FQGNSA. CDR3 region: CASSLDRVPFF. The DNA for the CDR3 is TGTGCCAGCAGCCTTGACAGGGTCCCTTTCTTT.

Sample share makes this clonotype medium-sized. CDR3 sequence reads: CASSIYPGGGTYNEQFF. The CDR3 DNA reads TGCGCCAGCAGCATCTACCCTGGGGGGGGTACCTACAATGAGCAGTTCTTC. The genes are TRBV4-3 and TRBJ2-1; 7 bases align to TRBD2. Losses at the gene ends were 5 bases for V and 2 bases for J; bases not matched to a gene: 12. In germline, CDR1 is LGHNA, CDR2 YSLEER. The CDR3 is 17 amino acids.

By frequency in the sample, this clonotype is medium-sized. This chain connects TRBV12-3 or TRBV12-4 to TRBJ2-5, with D uncertain. Between the trimmed V and J ends, which lost 1 base and 4 bases, there was a span of 1 base. The CDR3 spans 11 residues. The CDR3 here is CASSLGETQYF. CDR3 DNA sequence: TGTGCCAGCAGTTTAGGAGAGACCCAGTACTTC.

By share, this clonotype counts as medium-sized. This rearrangement joins TRBV6-5 to TRBJ1-2, with 11 bases matching TRBD1. The CDR3 has 14 amino acids. CDR1 is MNHEY, CDR2 SVGAGI, per germline. The V and J ends lost 7 bases and 2 bases, in that order; junction bases with no gene match: 3. The DNA for the CDR3 is TGTGCCAGCACGCGGGACAGGGGGAACTATGGCTACACCTTC. It yields the protein CASTRDRGNYGYTF.

This clonotype was observed at least ten times. The J gene is TRBJ2-1, the V gene TRBV4-3; D unresolved. The CDR3 is 15 residues long. With 0 bases removed from V and 0 bases from J, the gap between germline ends came to 6 bases. Germline CDR1 and CDR2: LGHNA and YSLEER. This chain's CDR3 is CASSQDSSSYNEQFF. CDR3 coding DNA: TGCGCCAGCAGCCAAGATTCTAGCTCCTACAATGAGCAGTTCTTC.

Ten or more counts support this clonotype. V usage is TRBV28 and J usage is TRBJ2-7, with 10 positions matching TRBD2. Germline CDR1 reads MDHEN; CDR2 reads SYDVKM. With V trimmed by 5 bases and J by 8 bases, 12 bases remained unmatched. The CDR3 is 15 amino acids. The CDR3 DNA reads as TGTGCCAGCAGTCTCATCCGGACTAGCGGAGATAAGCAGTACTTC. It is translated as CASSLIRTSGDKQYF.

This clonotype ranks as medium-sized. The J gene is TRBJ2-3, the V gene TRBV27, with 11 nucleotides matching TRBD2. After removal of 7 bases from V and 6 bases from J, the junction contained 9 bases not matched to a gene. Per the germline V gene, CDR1 is MNHEY and CDR2 is SMNVEV (reference sequence). The length of the CDR3 is 15 residues. This CDR3 is CASTTSGTLSDTQYF. The CDR3 DNA follows: TGTGCCAGCACGACTAGCGGGACATTATCGGATACGCAGTATTTT.

As concerns this clonotype: A read error may be the cause here, since a much bigger clone is one base away. This sequence joins TRBV9 and TRBJ2-7; a weak D match, TRBD1 (6 bases). The length of the CDR3 is 16 residues. Germline V lookup: CDR1 SGDLS, CDR2 YYNGEE. The V end was cut by 3 bases, the J end by 5 bases, with 21 bases between. The CDR3 nucleotides are TGTGCCAGCAGCGACTACGCCGGGACAAGGATCCACGAGCAGTACTTC. This translates into CASSDYAGTRIHEQYF.

This chain links TRBV5-1 with TRBJ2-5; 13 bases map to TRBD2. This CDR3 is 15 amino acids long. Germline V gene data show CDR1 as SGHRS and CDR2 as YFSETQ. Losses at the gene ends were 4 bases for V and 2 bases for J; bases not matched to a gene: 2. The CDR3 DNA is TGCGCCAGCAGCCTGGGACTAGCGGGACAAGAGACCCAGTACTTC. Translated: CASSLGLAGQETQYF.

This clonotype has at least ten counts. This chain uses TRBV7-9 with TRBJ2-1, with a weak D call TRBD1 (6 bases). The CDR3 runs to 14 residues. V was cut by 5 bases and J by 8 bases, with 16 bases left in between. CDR1 is SEHNR and CDR2 is FQNEAQ in the germline V gene (reference sequence). The CDR3 region is CASSTGGRVDEQFF. The CDR3 nucleotides read TGTGCCAGCAGCACTGGGGGCCGTGTGGATGAGCAGTTCTTC.